The rows below give T cell receptor beta chains drawn from one sample of a study of shared clonotypes between healthy human individuals. This table comes from immunoSEQ multiplex PCR, and its TCRdb copy is limited to in-frame clones, with some not included. This sample has about 1.1 million clones; about 80% occur once, and the top ten carry roughly 0.55%. The sequenced material came from memory CD4+ T cells from PBMCs. Receptor source: a man aged 18 to 35 in good health. Some clones in this sample may be carry-over from other donors' samples. CDR3s include the opening cysteine and the closing phenylalanine or tryptophan.

TRBV4-3 | CASSQGPRAGPGEQYF
TRBV28 | CASRRDPSRNIQYF
TRBV10-3 | CAISGGSYGYTF
TRBV7-9 | CASSSAARPTAGYTF
TRBV5-1 | CASSLITGTGGSAFF
TRBV14 | CASSQVLQNTEAFF
TRBV2 | CAGGTGESPLHF
TRBV5-1 | CASNPGQGVDEQYF
TRBV5-4 | CASTRWAGGTNYGYTF
TRBV11-2 | CASSFGSQETQYF
TRBV25-1 | CASSELSGRDTQYF
TRBV7-2 | CASSSGTVGNQPQHF
TRBV7-6 | CASSPGLGEQYF
TRBV5-1 | CASSLWSGPNEQYF
TRBV14 | CASSQGRGGGTDTQYF
TRBV2 | CASSDRGTGPETQYF
TRBV5-6 | CASSLGSVKLFF
TRBV28 | CASSFGPGLFYGYTF
TRBV6-6 | CASSARAGSKNIQYF
TRBV18 | CASSQGSPGEQYF
TRBV6-1 | CASSVRQIYEKLFF
TRBV9 | CASSVARTVLQDTGELFF
TRBV19 | CASSYGTPLPYEQYF
TRBV15 | CATSRETGGFLGEQFF
TRBV11-3 | CASSLGGVGAEQYF
TRBV30 | CAWSVTFSNEKLFF
TRBV2 | CASSPTGGDSPLHF
TRBV4-2 | CASSQDRGSNQPQHF
TRBV20-1 | CSAGLGDGYTF
TRBV5-1 | CASSSPPGTSGSKDTQYF
TRBV5-1 | CASSPIGEANEKLFF
TRBV28 | CASTQPGSSGANVLTF
TRBV2 | CASSERLAGGRAKNIQYF
TRBV29-1 | CSVEDRGVGSYGYTF
TRBV7-9 | CASSWARFQKTQYF
TRBV4-2 | CASSPRSDPNNEQFF
TRBV28 | CASSPGLGQGAPGSNEKLFF
TRBV6-5 | CASRTKGEQFF
TRBV5-4 | CASSYPGQETQYF
TRBV5-1 | CASSPTPLSGEAFF
TRBV7-2 | CASSSGLAPYNEQFF
TRBV28 | CASTLRPGGIEKLFF
TRBV20-1 | CSRQGRDEQYF
TRBV20-1 | CSGQEDEQFF
TRBV18 | CASSPPSAGDQPQHF
TRBV27 | CARTSYEQYF
TRBV28 | CASSLQGATGTEAFF
TRBV28 | CASTPEGQPQHF
TRBV9 | CASSLPGADTQYF
TRBV5-4 | CASSLDRYNEQFF
TRBV4-2 | CASSQEWQGDTEAFF
TRBV5-5 | CASSLAGTATYNEQFF
TRBV28 | CASREGRAFRGGYTF
TRBV7-2 | CASSLGPSRGNIQYF
TRBV15 | CATSRGQPDTQYF
TRBV10-3 | CAIKGGPVNEQFF